Listed below are T cell receptor beta chains from one sample, sequenced in a study of Ad26.COV2.S vaccination and SARS-CoV-2 variants. Method: immunoSEQ multiplex PCR; TCRdb's copy keeps in-frame clones and lacks some. Here the sample spans 440,000 or so clones, roughly 90% being singletons. The starting material was peripheral blood, obtained in a trial of Ad26.COV2.S vaccine versus placebo. The receptors were gathered from a person aged 18-60 years who received the Ad26.COV2.S COVID-19 vaccine or a placebo. Both conserved end residues are part of each CDR3. Each record gives: V gene, clone size, J gene, CDR3 protein. Part of the rows lack a size; the others show once, few, many or a class for expanded clones.

TRBV10-3,NA,TRBJ2-4,CAISETLAGVIQAKNIQYF
TRBV6-5,once,TRBJ2-5,CASSRTSRDQYF
TRBV6-6,NA,TRBJ2-2,CASSYIGRTGELFF
TRBV6-2/TRBV6-3,NA,TRBJ1-1,CASSYSRGNTEAFF
TRBV28,NA,TRBJ1-6,CASSSPREVSSPLHF
TRBV30,NA,TRBJ1-1,CAWSRSARVPEAFF
TRBV6-1,NA,TRBJ2-7,CASSDGYEQYF
TRBV7-9,NA,TRBJ2-3,CASSSTSGVDTQYF
TRBV4-3,NA,TRBJ2-1,CASSPSVSGDEQFF
TRBV11-2,NA,TRBJ1-1,CASSDGSLNTEAFF
TRBV5-1,NA,TRBJ1-4,CASSLGAPEKLFF
TRBV10-3,NA,TRBJ2-1,CAISESSKGGSVPNEQFF
TRBV27,NA,TRBJ2-3,CASSLSGPSLLDTQYF
TRBV12-2,NA,TRBJ2-3,CASRSIGGVRTDTQYF
TRBV7-9,NA,TRBJ2-5,CASSPRAGIGETQYF
TRBV9,NA,TRBJ2-6,CASSPPSGGHSGANVLTF
TRBV12-5,NA,TRBJ2-3,CASGLVVTSGTDTQYF
TRBV5-1,NA,TRBJ2-3,CASSLDRGLAGIKDTQYF
TRBV5-5,NA,TRBJ1-4,CASSSPPGTGGNKNNEKLFF
TRBV12-5,NA,TRBJ1-2,CASDQSARGNYGYTF
TRBV18,NA,TRBJ2-6,CASSLGTSGFFSGANVLTF
TRBV4-3,NA,TRBJ1-2,CASSFSRDSLYGYTF
TRBV19,NA,TRBJ2-7,CASSIGAGGQYEQYF
TRBV5-1,NA,TRBJ2-3,CASSPTVLTDTQYF
TRBV7-2,NA,TRBJ1-1,CASSPVRTEAFF
TRBV9,NA,TRBJ2-7,CASTRGTSGDEQYF
TRBV24-1,NA,TRBJ1-2,CATSDPRRGGYTF
TRBV11-2,once,TRBJ1-5,CASSPTGINQPQHF
TRBV9,few,TRBJ1-3,CASSVDGSSGNTIYF
TRBV3-1/TRBV3-2,NA,TRBJ2-7,CASSQDKGYEQYF
TRBV10-3,NA,TRBJ1-6,CAISPPGQGTLHF
TRBV3-1/TRBV3-2,NA,TRBJ2-1,CASSIRGPGGGNEQFF
TRBV7-6,once,TRBJ2-3,CASTPHRGLGTDTQYF
TRBV10-2,NA,TRBJ1-1,CASSVASAIPNTEAFF
TRBV19,once,TRBJ1-2,CASSIVQTGTAYGYTF
TRBV30,once,TRBJ2-7,CAWSAGLAGDSYEQYF
TRBV6-5,NA,TRBJ1-5,CASSYSGRGNQPQHF
TRBV6-6,few,TRBJ2-7,CASSSPLGGGNYEQYF
TRBV7-6,NA,TRBJ2-1,CASSRVTGFGGNEQFF
TRBV27,once,TRBJ2-1,CASNRLGGSYNEQFF
TRBV7-8,NA,TRBJ2-5,CASSAARGGETQYF
TRBV7-9,few,TRBJ1-2,CASSFLMSSDYGYTF
TRBV27,NA,TRBJ2-6,CASSPLGGTGANVLTF
TRBV6-6,once,TRBJ2-7,CASAGDSYEQYF
TRBV4-3,NA,TRBJ2-1,CASSQFQGSWNNEQFF
TRBV4-3,NA,TRBJ1-4,CASSVGAREVGKLFF
TRBV5-1,once,TRBJ2-7,CASSLNFIRSYEQYF
TRBV15,NA,TRBJ2-1,CATSRDPRSSYNEQFF
TRBV19,NA,TRBJ2-1,CAIGLAGGLSYNEQFF
TRBV28,NA,TRBJ1-6,CASSFRFNSPLHF
TRBV7-2,NA,TRBJ1-2,CASSLEGSNYGYTF
TRBV6-5,NA,TRBJ2-4,CASINFHIQYF
TRBV5-4,few,TRBJ1-2,CASGRTGGARGYTF
TRBV25-1,NA,TRBJ1-2,CASSEGDQGSNYGYTF
TRBV2,NA,TRBJ2-3,CASSVSGGSYTQYF
TRBV12-3/TRBV12-4,NA,TRBJ2-7,CASSLGGFEQYF
TRBV4-1,NA,TRBJ1-1,CASSHPQGGYEAFF